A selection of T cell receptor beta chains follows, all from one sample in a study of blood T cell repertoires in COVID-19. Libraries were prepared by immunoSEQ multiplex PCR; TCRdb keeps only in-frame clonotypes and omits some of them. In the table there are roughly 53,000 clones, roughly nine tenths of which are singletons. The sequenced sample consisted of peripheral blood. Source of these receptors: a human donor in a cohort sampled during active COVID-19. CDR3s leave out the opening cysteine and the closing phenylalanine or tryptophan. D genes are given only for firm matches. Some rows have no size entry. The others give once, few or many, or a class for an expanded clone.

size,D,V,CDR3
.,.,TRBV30,AWSVAGGETQY
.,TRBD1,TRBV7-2,ASSGQGSGYGYT
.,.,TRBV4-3,ASSQETTTMNTGELF
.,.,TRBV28,ASRRFYGYT
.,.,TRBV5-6,ASSPPGALTDTQY
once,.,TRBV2,ASSAVTRDQPQH
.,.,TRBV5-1,ASSLRQITDTQY
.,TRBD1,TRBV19,ASRDSRTYEQY
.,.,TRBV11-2,ASSLLFSQGHEQY
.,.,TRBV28,ASSPGGLTEKLF
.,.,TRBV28,ASDSGNGYT
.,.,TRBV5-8,ASSLGGGKYPEAF
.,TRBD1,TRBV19,ASSPGQGLYEQY
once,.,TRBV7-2,ASSLAGTLTDTQY
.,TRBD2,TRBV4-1,ASSAPLAGIEDTQY
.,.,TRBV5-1,ASSSTPATGEKLF
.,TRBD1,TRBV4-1,ASSQDGGQGHQPQH
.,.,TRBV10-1,ASNGQINSPLH
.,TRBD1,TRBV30,AWSPLLTGGGQPQH
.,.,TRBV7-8,ASSWTTDPSYNEQF
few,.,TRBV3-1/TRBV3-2,ASSQDRGSQPQH
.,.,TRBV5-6,ASSTPWTDRVKDTQY
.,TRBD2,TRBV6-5,ASSSVLAVHNEQF
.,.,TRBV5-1,ASSLDISYEQY
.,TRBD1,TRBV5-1,ASSRDRAGEKLF
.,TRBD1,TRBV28,ASGTGDQPQH
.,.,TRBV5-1,ASSLAVYTEAF
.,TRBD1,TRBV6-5,ASTSLGQGANGYT
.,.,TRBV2,ASSPQRGSYNEQF
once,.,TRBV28,ASSLGGERQPQH
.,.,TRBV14,ASSQTIRGQTKNEAF
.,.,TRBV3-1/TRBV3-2,ASDRDSNNEQF
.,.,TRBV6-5,ASSPGSADQPQH
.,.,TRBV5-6,ASSSLQGWETQY
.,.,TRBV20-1,SASGVAEDEAF
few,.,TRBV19,ASRHNRDDEKLF
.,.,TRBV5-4,ASSTLAGPDQETQY
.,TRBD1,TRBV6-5,ASSYNRGHEQF
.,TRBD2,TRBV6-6,ASSGLVSGNEQY
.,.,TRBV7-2,ASGNGLGVGIQY
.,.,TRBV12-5,ASGLGLTENYGYT
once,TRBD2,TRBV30,AWSARLAGVNEQF
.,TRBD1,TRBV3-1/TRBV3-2,ASSQGGQGQGKLF
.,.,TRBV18,ASSPSGKSGANVLT
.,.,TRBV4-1,ASSQDEPGNTEAF
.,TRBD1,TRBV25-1,ASSDSGQATEAF
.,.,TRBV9,ASSALGGNGYT
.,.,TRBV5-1,ASSFIDGGNTGELF
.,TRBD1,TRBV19,ASSHQTGLRQPQH
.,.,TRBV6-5,ASVSSANTGELF
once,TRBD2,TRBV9,ASSVAPSGGADTQY
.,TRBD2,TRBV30,AWSHGAGVYRNEQF
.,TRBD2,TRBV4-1,ASSPFQREGEQY